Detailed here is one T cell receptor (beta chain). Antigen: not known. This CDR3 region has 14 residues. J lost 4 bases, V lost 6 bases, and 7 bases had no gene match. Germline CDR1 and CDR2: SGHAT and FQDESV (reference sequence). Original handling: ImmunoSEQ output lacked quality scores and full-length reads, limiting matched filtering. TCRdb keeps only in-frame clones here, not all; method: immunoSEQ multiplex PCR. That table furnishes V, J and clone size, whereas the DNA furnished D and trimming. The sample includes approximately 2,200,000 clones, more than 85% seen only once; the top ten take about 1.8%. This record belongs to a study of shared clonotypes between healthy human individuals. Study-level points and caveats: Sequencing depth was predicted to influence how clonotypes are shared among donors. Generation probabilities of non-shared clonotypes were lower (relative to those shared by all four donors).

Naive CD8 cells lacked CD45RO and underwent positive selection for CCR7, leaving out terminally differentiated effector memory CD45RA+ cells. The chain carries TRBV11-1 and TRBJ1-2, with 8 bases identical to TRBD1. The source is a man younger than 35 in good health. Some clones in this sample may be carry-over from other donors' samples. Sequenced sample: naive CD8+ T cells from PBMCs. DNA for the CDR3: TGTGCCAGCAGTTATACCGGGACAGGCTATGGCTACACCTTC. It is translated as CASSYTGTGYGYTF.